These 15 T cell receptor beta chains originate from one sample sequenced in a study of radiotherapy plus CTLA-4 blockade in lung cancer. TCRdb keeps only in-frame clones here, not all; method: immunoSEQ multiplex PCR. The sample consists of 23,000 or so clones, 71% of them appearing once. This sample comprised peripheral blood, obtained from a patient treated with radiotherapy plus ipilimumab. All receptors derive from a human donor with non-small cell lung cancer whose response to radiotherapy plus ipilimumab could not be evaluated.

V gene TRBV19 combines with J gene TRBJ2-5; 8 bases agree with TRBD2. This CDR3 is 15 amino acids long. The germline V gene encodes CDR1 LNHDA and CDR2 SQIVND (reference sequence). The trim removed 4 bases at V and 2 bases at J, leaving 6 bases unmatched. The CDR3 bases are TGTGCCAGTAGTACTTCGACTAGCGCTCAAGAGACCCAGTACTTC. This translates into CASSTSTSAQETQYF.

This clone appeared a single time. The J gene is TRBJ2-7, the V gene TRBV7-2; 15 nucleotides agree with TRBD2. The V segment lost 6 bases and the J segment 10 bases; nucleotides outside the gene matches: 7. Per the germline V gene, CDR1 is SGHTA and CDR2 is FQGNSA. The CDR3 extends over 14 amino acids. The CDR3 region is CASSPGTSGRLQYF. Here the CDR3 DNA reads TGTGCCAGCAGTCCAGGGACTAGCGGGAGGCTACAGTACTTC.

This chain connects TRBV7-9 to TRBJ2-1, with 7 bases fitting TRBD2. With 1 base clipped from V and 2 bases from J, the junction kept 2 bases outside the gene matches. CDR3 length: 15 amino acids. From germline, CDR1 is SEHNR and CDR2 FQNEAQ (reference sequence). The CDR3 sequence is CASSLGLAAYNEQFF. The CDR3 region has the DNA TGTGCCAGCAGCTTAGGCCTAGCGGCCTACAATGAGCAGTTCTTC.

The V call is TRBV5-5, the J call TRBJ1-1; D remains unclear. Germline V gene data show CDR1 as SGHKS and CDR2 as YYEKEE (reference sequence). CDR3 length equals 13 residues. V was clipped by 2 bases and J by 2 bases, with 7 bases between them. This CDR3 reads CASSFTGNTEAFF. CDR3 in DNA: TGTGCCAGCAGCTTCACGGGAAACACTGAAGCTTTCTTT.

The chain employs TRBV28 and TRBJ1-2; 9 positions agree with TRBD1. The CDR3 runs 13 residues. J was trimmed by 7 bases and V by 3 bases; bases with no gene match: 3. Per the germline V gene, CDR1 is MDHEN and CDR2 is SYDVKM. DNA for the CDR3: TGTGCCAGCAGTTTCAACAGGGGGCTTGGCTACACCTTC. Its protein is CASSFNRGLGYTF.

The chain is built from TRBV18 and TRBJ2-5, with a tentative D call TRBD1 (6 bases). Trimming left V 3 bases short and J 4 bases short, with 15 bases between. The CDR3 has 15 amino acids. In germline, CDR1 is KGHSH, CDR2 LQKENI. CDR3 DNA sequence: TGTGCCAGCTCACCGCTAAGGGACATCCTAGAGACCCAGTACTTC. Its translation is CASSPLRDILETQYF. Complete variable domain (other parts from reference TRBV18 and TRBJ2-5): NAGVMQNPRHLVRRRGQEARLRCSPMKGHSHVYWYRQLPEEGLKFMVYLQKENIIDESGMPKERFSAEFPKEGPSILRIQQVVRGDSAAYFCASSPLRDILETQYFGPGTRLLVL.

The chain recombines TRBV10-2 with TRBJ2-1, with 9 bases matching TRBD2. This CDR3 comprises 15 residues. CDR1 is WSHSY, CDR2 SAAADI, per germline. The V gene end was trimmed by 6 bases and the J gene end by 0 bases; junction bases not matched to a gene: 3. The DNA for the CDR3 is TGCGCCAGCAGGGATAGCGGGAGCTCCTACAATGAGCAGTTCTTC. This gives the protein CASRDSGSSYNEQFF.

The V call is TRBV27, the J call TRBJ2-2; 8 bases map to TRBD1. Trimming took 0 bases from V and 6 from J; bases not matched to a gene: 9. CDR1 is MNHEY and CDR2 is SMNVEV in the germline V gene (reference sequence). The CDR3 has 17 residues. The CDR3 loop reads CASSLSGQGAVAGELFF. The CDR3 DNA sequence: TGTGCCAGCAGTTTATCTGGGCAGGGGGCGGTGGCCGGGGAGCTGTTTTTT.

J is TRBJ2-7 and V is TRBV30; perhaps TRBD2 as D (6 bases). Germline lookup yields CDR1 GTSNPN and CDR2 SVGIG (reference sequence). With 4 bases removed from V and 4 bases from J, the gap between germline ends came to 20 bases. The CDR3 has 15 residues. In DNA form, the CDR3 reads TGTGCCTGGACCGCTCCGGGACGGAGGGGATACGAGCAGTACTTC. Translating it yields CAWTAPGRRGYEQYF.

J is TRBJ2-7 and V is TRBV2, with TRBD1 as a possible D gene (7 bases). V lost 3 bases and J lost 2, with 14 bases in between. CDR1 is SNHLY, CDR2 FYNNEI, per germline. The CDR3 spans 15 residues. In nucleotides, the CDR3 is TGTGCCAGCAGTGATCCCCAGGGGGGTACCTACGAGCAGTACTTC. Protein sequence: CASSDPQGGTYEQYF. The full variable domain, its missing parts supplied by reference TRBV2 and TRBJ2-7, is EPEVTQTPSHQVTQMGQEVILRCVPISNHLYFYWYRQILGQKVEFLVSFYNNEISEKSEIFDDQFSVERPDGSNFTLKIRSTKLEDSAMYFCASSDPQGGTYEQYFGPGTRLTVT.

The V and J genes are TRBV2 and TRBJ2-1; 10 positions match TRBD2. V shed 6 bases, J shed 1 base, and the junction held 3 bases outside the gene matches. The CDR3 is 15 residues long. Germline V lookup: CDR1 SNHLY, CDR2 FYNNEI. CDR3 DNA sequence: TGTGCCAGCAGATTAGCGGGAGGTTCCTACAATGAGCAGTTCTTC. Its translation: CASRLAGGSYNEQFF.

The chain carries TRBV7-2 and TRBJ2-1; D is possibly TRBD2 (6 bases). With 5 bases removed from V and 9 bases from J, the gap between germline ends came to 11 bases. The CDR3 has 12 residues. From germline, CDR1 is SGHTA and CDR2 FQGNSA. CDR3 protein: CASSPLAFEQFF. CDR3 DNA: TGTGCCAGCAGCCCACTAGCTTTTGAGCAGTTCTTC.

The chain couples TRBV2 to TRBJ2-1; possibly TRBD1 for D (6 bases). The CDR3 has 12 amino acids. Germline CDR1 and CDR2: SNHLY and FYNNEI. V dropped 5 bases and J dropped 7 bases, with 9 bases sitting between them. The CDR3 sequence is CASSRQGNEQFF. For the CDR3, the DNA is TGTGCCAGCAGTCGTCAGGGGAATGAGCAGTTCTTC.

This clone was seen a few times. The V call is TRBV27, the J call TRBJ1-4; TRBD1 agrees at 7 bases. This CDR3 contains 14 residues. V trimming: 4 bases; J trimming: 7 bases; junction bases outside the gene matches: 6. Germline V lookup: CDR1 MNHEY, CDR2 SMNVEV (reference sequence). CDR3 in DNA: TGTGCCAGCAGTTCGACGACAGGGCTTGAAAAACTGTTTTTT. It specifies CASSSTTGLEKLFF.

The rearrangement joins TRBV28 to TRBJ1-1, with 7 nucleotides matching TRBD1. CDR3 length: 12 residues. Germline V gene sequence: CDR1 MDHEN, CDR2 SYDVKM. The J segment lost 2 bases and the V segment lost 10 bases, leaving 4 bases of the junction unmatched. The CDR3 nucleotides are TGTGCCATCGGGACAGCCAACACTGAAGCTTTCTTT. It translates to CAIGTANTEAFF. Drawing the rest from reference TRBV28 and TRBJ1-1, the complete variable domain is DVKVTQSSRYLVKRTGEKVFLECVQDMDHENMFWYRQDPGLGLRLIYFSYDVKMKEKGDIPEGYSVSREKKERFSLILESASTNQTSMYLCAIGTANTEAFFGQGTRLTVV.